The 16 T cell receptor beta chains listed next were all sequenced from one sample in a study of identical twins. TCRdb re-analysed the 5' RACE reads in MiXCR, keeping a single row per CDR3 protein. The sample includes 450,000 to 500,000 distinct CDR3 sequences, roughly an eighth of them seen just once. This sample also appeared in a second study, on yellow fever vaccine responses in identical twins.

Specimen: CD4+ T cells sorted from blood. All receptors come from a woman between 18 and 29 years old in good health.

This clonotype has at least ten counts. V usage is TRBV29-1 and J usage is TRBJ2-1; 9 bases map to TRBD1. Germline values: CDR1 SQVTM, CDR2 ANQGSEA. CDR3 length: 15 amino acids. With 7 bases clipped from V and 4 bases from J, the junction kept 11 bases outside the gene matches. Here the CDR3 reads CSGVRGTGLYNEQFF. Here the CDR3 DNA reads TGCAGCGGGGTTAGGGGGACAGGGTTATACAATGAGCAGTTCTTC.

This clonotype was recorded a few times. The V and J genes are TRBV10-3 and TRBJ2-2; possible D gene TRBD2, 6 bases. Germline V gene lookup returns CDR1 ENHRY and CDR2 SYGVKD. With 2 bases removed from V and 5 bases from J, the gap between germline ends came to 12 bases. CDR3 length equals 15 residues. CDR3 sequence reads: CAISEPKRATGELFF. Written as DNA, the CDR3 is TGTGCCATCAGTGAGCCAAAGCGGGCGACCGGGGAGCTGTTTTTT.

As DNA, the CDR3 is TGCAGTGCTAGCCGGGACGGCATGGGTACCTACGAGCAGTACTTC. This sequence encodes CSASRDGMGTYEQYF. The rearrangement joins TRBV20-1 to TRBJ2-7; D tentatively fits TRBD1 or TRBD2 (5 bases each). The germline V gene encodes CDR1 DFQATT and CDR2 SNEGSKA (reference sequence). CDR3 length: 15 residues. Between the trimmed V and J ends, which lost 3 bases and 2 bases, there was a span of 17 bases.

This clonotype has a handful of counts. This chain joins TRBV11-2 and TRBJ2-1; D perhaps matches TRBD2 (6 bases). The germline V and J ends were trimmed by 1 base and 15 bases, with 13 bases remaining between them. Per germline, CDR1 SGHAT and CDR2 FQNNGV. This CDR3 region has 12 residues. The CDR3 region has the DNA TGTGCCAGCAGCTTAGTCACGGGGGTACTGTTCTTC. It codes for CASSLVTGVLFF.

This clonotype was seen more than once but under ten times. The genes are TRBV19 and TRBJ2-7; 11 bases are a match to TRBD2. Per the germline V gene, CDR1 is LNHDA and CDR2 is SQIVND (reference sequence). V shed 6 bases and J 3 bases; nucleotides not matched to a gene: 4. The CDR3 length is 14 residues. The CDR3 DNA reads as TGTGCCAGTAGAACGACTAGCGGGATCTACGAGCAGTACTTC. Amino acid sequence: CASRTTSGIYEQYF.

This clonotype was counted between two and nine times. The rearrangement uses TRBV18 and TRBJ2-1, with a tentative D call TRBD2 (5 bases). The V and J ends lost 2 bases and 10 bases respectively, with 9 bases between them. The CDR3 is 12 residues long. The germline CDR1 and CDR2 sequences are KGHSH and LQKENI. The CDR3 is CASSPFREEQFF. In nucleotides, the CDR3 is TGTGCCAGCTCACCATTCCGGGAAGAGCAGTTCTTC. Based on the CDR3 plus reference TRBV18 and TRBJ2-1, the full variable domain is NAGVMQNPRHLVRRRGQEARLRCSPMKGHSHVYWYRQLPEEGLKFMVYLQKENIIDESGMPKERFSAEFPKEGPSILRIQQVVRGDSAAYFCASSPFREEQFFGPGTRLTVL.

V and J are TRBV6-1 and TRBJ2-5, with a possible D match to TRBD1 (6 bases). CDR1 is MNHNS, CDR2 SASEGT, per germline. The CDR3 runs 14 residues. V gave up 7 bases and J gave up 1 base, with 13 bases separating them. The CDR3 region has the DNA TGTGCCAGCAAAGAATCGACAGGCCAAGAGACCCAGTACTTC. Translating gives CASKESTGQETQYF.

The CDR3 loop is CATSRGLAGVGFYNEQFF. The DNA for the CDR3 is TGTGCCACCAGCAGGGGACTAGCGGGAGTGGGCTTCTACAATGAGCAGTTCTTC. The J gene is TRBJ2-1, the V gene TRBV15; 14 bases fit TRBD2. CDR1 is LNHNV and CDR2 is YYDKDF in the germline V gene (reference sequence). V dropped 3 bases and J dropped 3; count of bases not matched to a gene: 7. The CDR3 totals 18 residues.

The rearrangement links TRBV11-2 to TRBJ2-7, with 8 bases lining up with TRBD1. Germline CDR1 reads SGHAT; CDR2 reads FQNNGV. J was trimmed by 0 bases and V by 1 base; bases with no gene match: 2. The CDR3 runs to 15 residues. CDR3: CASSLVGQDSYEQYF. CDR3 sequence (DNA): TGTGCCAGCAGCTTAGTGGGACAGGACTCCTACGAGCAGTACTTC.

This rearrangement joins TRBV3-1 to TRBJ1-3; tentatively, D is TRBD1 (5 bases). CDR3 size: 14 residues. Trimming cost V 1 base and J 5 bases, with 9 bases left between them. Germline CDR1 and CDR2: LGHDT and YNNKEL (reference sequence). Here the CDR3 reads CASSQADNRNTIYF. For the CDR3, the DNA is TGTGCCAGCAGCCAAGCGGACAACCGAAACACCATATATTTT.

The chain joins TRBV2 to TRBJ1-3; TRBD1 matches at 7 bases. CDR1 and CDR2 from the germline V gene are SNHLY and FYNNEI. V shed 6 bases and J 4 bases; nucleotides not matched to a gene: 9. The CDR3 length is 15 residues. The CDR3 spells CASRAGTDRGNTIYF. The CDR3 region has the DNA TGTGCCAGCAGGGCCGGGACGGACAGGGGAAACACCATATATTTT.

This clonotype was seen more than once but under ten times. CDR3 nucleotide sequence: TGTGCCAGCAGTGATAGACAGACCTATGGCTACACCTTC. Its protein product is CASSDRQTYGYTF. V usage is TRBV25-1 and J usage is TRBJ1-2, with D possibly TRBD1 on 5 matching bases. V lost 3 bases and J lost 4, with 9 bases in between. The CDR3 covers 13 residues. Germline-derived CDR1 and CDR2 are MGHDK and SYGVNS.

The chain recombines TRBV20-1 with TRBJ2-5; 8 nucleotides match TRBD1. Germline loops: CDR1 DFQATT, CDR2 SNEGSKA (reference sequence). CDR3 length: 13 residues. With 4 bases clipped from V and 4 bases from J, the junction kept 5 bases outside the gene matches. Here the CDR3 DNA reads TGCAGTGCTAAAAAGACAGGGGTAGAGACCCAGTACTTC. This translates into CSAKKTGVETQYF.

This clonotype was counted at least ten times. The rearrangement uses TRBV3-1 and TRBJ2-7; maybe TRBD2 (6 bases). Germline CDR1 is LGHDT and CDR2 is YNNKEL (reference sequence). This CDR3 has 13 amino acids. Trimming took 2 bases from V and 6 from J, leaving 11 bases between them. The CDR3 nucleotides read TGTGCCAGCAGCCAATTAACTAGCACCGAGCAGTACTTC. As protein: CASSQLTSTEQYF.

The V and J genes are TRBV10-2 and TRBJ2-2; TRBD1 might be the D (6 bases). Germline CDR1 and CDR2: WSHSY and SAAADI. The CDR3 is 17 amino acids. The ends were cut back, 5 bases at V and 0 bases at J, with 16 bases in the middle. The DNA of the CDR3 is TGCGCCAGCAGTAAACTAGGGGGAAGCGCGAACACCGGGGAGCTGTTTTTT. As protein: CASSKLGGSANTGELFF.

V usage is TRBV6-4 and J usage is TRBJ1-6; perhaps TRBD1 as D (6 bases). Germline lookup yields CDR1 MRHNA and CDR2 SNTAGT. The CDR3 covers 13 residues. Trimming pared 5 bases from V and 10 bases from J, leaving 12 bases between. The CDR3 protein is CASSPGHPSPLHF. In nucleotides, the CDR3 is TGTGCCAGCAGTCCGGGACATCCGTCACCCCTCCACTTT.